The clone carrying this T cell receptor beta chain has just a few counts. This sample stems from a study of early T cells in non-severe SARS-CoV-2 infection. MiXCR, run by TCRdb on the 5' RACE reads, gives a single entry per CDR3 protein. The table includes fewer than 85,000 distinct CDR3 sequences, about a sixth detected once. The sequencing sample was made of whole blood. This receptor was identified in an adult who was a healthcare worker with PCR-confirmed SARS-CoV-2 infection or an uninfected control (not recorded which).

CDR3 DNA sequence: TGTGCCAGCTCACACTTGAACACCGGGGAGCTGTTTTTT. Translation: CASSHLNTGELFF. The chain employs TRBV18 and TRBJ2-2; no firm D call. Germline CDR1 KGHSH, CDR2 LQKENI. The CDR3 loop spans 13 amino acids. With 4 bases removed from V and 1 base from J, the gap between germline ends came to 4 bases.